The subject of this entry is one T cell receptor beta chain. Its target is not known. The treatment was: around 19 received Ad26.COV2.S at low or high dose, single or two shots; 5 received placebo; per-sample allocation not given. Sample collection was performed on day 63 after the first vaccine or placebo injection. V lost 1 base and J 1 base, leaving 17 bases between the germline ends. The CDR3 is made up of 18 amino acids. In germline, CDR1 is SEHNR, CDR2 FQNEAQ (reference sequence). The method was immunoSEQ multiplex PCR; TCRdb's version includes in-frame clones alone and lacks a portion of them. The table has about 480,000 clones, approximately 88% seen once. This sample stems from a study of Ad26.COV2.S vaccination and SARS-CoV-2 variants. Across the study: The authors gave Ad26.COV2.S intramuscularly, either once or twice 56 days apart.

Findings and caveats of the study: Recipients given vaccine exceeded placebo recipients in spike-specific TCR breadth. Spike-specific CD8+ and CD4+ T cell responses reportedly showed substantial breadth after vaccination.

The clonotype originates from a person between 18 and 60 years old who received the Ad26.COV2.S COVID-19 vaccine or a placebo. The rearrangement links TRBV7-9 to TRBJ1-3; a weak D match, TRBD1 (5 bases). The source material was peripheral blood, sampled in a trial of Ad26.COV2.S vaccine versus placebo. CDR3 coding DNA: TGTGCCAGCAGCTTAGGGGGCGGTATCCCTAGGTCTGGAAACACCATATATTTT. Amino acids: CASSLGGGIPRSGNTIYF.